This TCR beta chain is drawn from a study of CD8 T cells in ankylosing spondylitis. General study findings and limits: A TCR beta motif made of about 8 highly homologous variants seemed typical of ankylosing spondylitis blood. From matched ankylosing spondylitis synovial fluid, disease-linked clones were reportedly recovered at significantly enriched levels.

Each TCR beta library was made by quantitative 5'-RACE that incorporated molecular barcodes. TCRdb ran MiXCR on the 5' RACE reads and lists one entry per CDR3 protein. Here the sample spans fewer than 650,000 distinct CDR3 sequences, about 13% being singletons. This clonotype has more than one count but fewer than ten. What it binds is not known. The CDR3 totals 14 residues. V was pared by 5 bases and J by 5 bases, with 19 bases between. Germline CDR1 DFQATT, CDR2 SNEGSKA (reference sequence). Sequencing was carried out using blood, either unsorted or a sorted T cell fraction (not recorded which). The chain carries TRBV20-1 and TRBJ2-7, with a weak D call TRBD2 (6 bases). This TCR came from a male donor with ankylosing spondylitis. CDR3 sequence (DNA): TGCAGTGCTGGAGGGTCCACAGACCCTAACGAGCAGTACTTC. It is translated as CSAGGSTDPNEQYF.